This TCR beta chain stems from a study of Ad26.COV2.S vaccination and SARS-CoV-2 variants. For the study at large: Donor was assigned to the Ad26.COV2.S arm of trial COV1001. Intramuscular Ad26.COV2.S at 5x10^10 or 1x10^11 viral particles.

Treatment described: roughly 19 received Ad26.COV2.S at low or high dose, single or two shots; five or six received placebo; per-sample allocation not given. The samples were gathered on day 63 after the first injection of vaccine or placebo. The CDR3 spans 16 residues. Trimming removed 0 bases from V and 0 bases from J, with 9 bases in between. The V gene's germline CDR1 is LNHNV and CDR2 YYDKDF (reference sequence). This clone came up once. Libraries were prepared by immunoSEQ multiplex PCR; TCRdb keeps only in-frame clonotypes and omits some of them. The sample has around 350,000 clones, approximately 85% seen once.

The receptor was isolated from a person aged 18 to 59 who received the Ad26.COV2.S COVID-19 vaccine or a placebo. The gene calls are TRBV15 and TRBJ1-3, with D perhaps TRBD1 (5 bases). The input for sequencing was peripheral blood, taken in a trial of Ad26.COV2.S vaccine versus placebo. CDR3 sequence: CATSRDRGGSGNTIYF. Written as DNA, the CDR3 is TGTGCCACCAGCAGAGATCGGGGGGGCTCTGGAAACACCATATATTTT. Supplemented by reference TRBV15 and TRBJ1-3, the full variable domain reads DAMVIQNPRYQVTQFGKPVTLSCSQTLNHNVMYWYQQKSSQAPKLLFHYYDKDFNNEADTPDNFQSRRPNTSFCFLDIRSPGLGDTAMYLCATSRDRGGSGNTIYFGEGSWLTVV.